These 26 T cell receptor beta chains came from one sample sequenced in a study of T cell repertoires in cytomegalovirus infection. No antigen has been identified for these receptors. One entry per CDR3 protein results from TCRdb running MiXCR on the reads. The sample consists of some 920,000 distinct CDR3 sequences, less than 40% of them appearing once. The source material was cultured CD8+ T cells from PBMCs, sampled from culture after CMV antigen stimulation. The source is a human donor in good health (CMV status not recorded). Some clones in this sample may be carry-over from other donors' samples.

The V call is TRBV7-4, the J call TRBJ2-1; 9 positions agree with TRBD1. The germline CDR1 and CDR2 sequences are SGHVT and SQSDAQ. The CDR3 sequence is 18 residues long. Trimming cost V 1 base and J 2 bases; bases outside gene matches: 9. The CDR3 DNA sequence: TGTGCCAGCAGCTTAGGGGCGACAGGGGGGAACCCCTACAATGAGCAGTTCTTC. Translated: CASSLGATGGNPYNEQFF.

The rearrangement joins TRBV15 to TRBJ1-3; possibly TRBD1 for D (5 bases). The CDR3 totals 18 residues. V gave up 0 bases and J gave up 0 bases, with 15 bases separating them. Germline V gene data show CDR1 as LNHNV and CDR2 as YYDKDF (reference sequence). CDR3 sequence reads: CATSRDWGPEVSGNTIYF. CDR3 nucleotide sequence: TGTGCCACCAGCAGAGATTGGGGACCTGAGGTCTCTGGAAACACCATATATTTT.

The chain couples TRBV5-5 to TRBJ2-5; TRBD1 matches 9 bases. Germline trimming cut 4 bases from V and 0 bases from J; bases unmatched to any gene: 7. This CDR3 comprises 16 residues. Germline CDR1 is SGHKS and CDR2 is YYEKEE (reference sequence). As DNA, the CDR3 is TGTGCCAGCAGCCCCCCCGGGACAGGGTACCAAGAGACCCAGTACTTC. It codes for CASSPPGTGYQETQYF.

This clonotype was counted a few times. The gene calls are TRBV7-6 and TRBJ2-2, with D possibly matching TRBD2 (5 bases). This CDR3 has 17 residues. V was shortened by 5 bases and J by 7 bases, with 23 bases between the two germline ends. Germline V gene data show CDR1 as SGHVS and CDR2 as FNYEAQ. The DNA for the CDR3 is TGTGCCAGCAGCCCCACTTACGGTGGAGGAGAGGGCGGGGAGCTGTTTTTT. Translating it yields CASSPTYGGGEGGELFF.

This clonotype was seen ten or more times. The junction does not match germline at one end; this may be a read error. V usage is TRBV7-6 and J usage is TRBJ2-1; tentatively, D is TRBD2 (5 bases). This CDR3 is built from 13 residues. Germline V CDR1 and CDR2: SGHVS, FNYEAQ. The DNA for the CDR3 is TGTGCTAGCAGCCCCCCCGGGAACAATGAGCAGTTCTTC. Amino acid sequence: CASSPPGNNEQFF. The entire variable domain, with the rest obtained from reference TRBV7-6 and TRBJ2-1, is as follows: GAGVSQSPRYKVTKRGQDVALRCDPISGHVSLYWYRQALGQGPEFLTYFNYEAQQDKSGLPNDRFSAERPEGSISTLTIQRTEQRDSAMYRCASSPPGNNEQFFGPGTRLTVL.

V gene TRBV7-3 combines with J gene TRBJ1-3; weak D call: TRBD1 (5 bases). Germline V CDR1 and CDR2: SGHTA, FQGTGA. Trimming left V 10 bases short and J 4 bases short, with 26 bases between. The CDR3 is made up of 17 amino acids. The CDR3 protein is CANKPSGPYFPGNTIYF. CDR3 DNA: TGTGCCAACAAACCATCGGGGCCATATTTCCCCGGAAACACCATATATTTT.

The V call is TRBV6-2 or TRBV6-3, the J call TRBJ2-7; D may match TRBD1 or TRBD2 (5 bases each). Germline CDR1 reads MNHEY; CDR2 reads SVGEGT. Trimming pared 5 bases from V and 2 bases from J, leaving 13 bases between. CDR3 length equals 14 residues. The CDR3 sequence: CASSARRDAYEQYV. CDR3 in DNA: TGTGCCAGCAGTGCCCGACGGGACGCCTACGAGCAGTACGTC.

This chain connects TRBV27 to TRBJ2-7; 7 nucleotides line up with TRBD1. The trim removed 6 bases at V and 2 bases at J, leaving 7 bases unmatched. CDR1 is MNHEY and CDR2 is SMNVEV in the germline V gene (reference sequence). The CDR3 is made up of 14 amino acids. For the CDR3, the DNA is TGTGCCAGCAGATTACCGGGACAGACCTACGAGCAGTACTTC. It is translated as CASRLPGQTYEQYF.

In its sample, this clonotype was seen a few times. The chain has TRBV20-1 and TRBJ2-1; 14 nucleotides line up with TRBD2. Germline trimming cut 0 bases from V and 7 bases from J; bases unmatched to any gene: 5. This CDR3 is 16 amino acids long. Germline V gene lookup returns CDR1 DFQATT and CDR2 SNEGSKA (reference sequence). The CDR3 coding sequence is TGCAGTGCTAGAGATGTGGGACTAGCGGGGGAGAATGAGCAGTTCTTC. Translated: CSARDVGLAGENEQFF.

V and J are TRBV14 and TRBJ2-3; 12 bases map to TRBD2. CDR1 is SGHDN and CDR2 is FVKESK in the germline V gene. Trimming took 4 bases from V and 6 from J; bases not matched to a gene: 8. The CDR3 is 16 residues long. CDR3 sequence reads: CASSPRLAGARDTQYF. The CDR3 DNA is TGTGCCAGCAGCCCTCGACTAGCGGGGGCCAGGGATACGCAGTATTTT. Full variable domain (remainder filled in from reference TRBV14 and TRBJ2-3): EAGVTQFPSHSVIEKGQTVTLRCDPISGHDNLYWYRRVMGKEIKFLLHFVKESKQDESGMPNNRFLAERTGGTYSTLKVQPAELEDSGVYFCASSPRLAGARDTQYFGPGTRLTVL.

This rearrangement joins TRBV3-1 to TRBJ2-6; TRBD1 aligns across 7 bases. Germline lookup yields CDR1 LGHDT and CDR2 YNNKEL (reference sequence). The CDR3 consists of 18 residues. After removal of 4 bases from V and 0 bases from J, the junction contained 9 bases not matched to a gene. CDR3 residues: CASSPTGERVSGANVLTF. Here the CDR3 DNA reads TGTGCCAGCAGCCCCACAGGGGAAAGGGTCTCTGGGGCCAACGTCCTGACTTTC.

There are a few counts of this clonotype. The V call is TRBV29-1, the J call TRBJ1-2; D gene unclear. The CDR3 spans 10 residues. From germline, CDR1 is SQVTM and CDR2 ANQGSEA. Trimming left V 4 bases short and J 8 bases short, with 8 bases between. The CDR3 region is CSVVGEGYTF. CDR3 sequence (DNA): TGCAGCGTTGTCGGGGAGGGCTACACCTTC. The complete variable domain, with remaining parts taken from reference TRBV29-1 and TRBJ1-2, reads SAVISQKPSRDICQRGTSLTIQCQVDSQVTMMFWYRQQPGQSLTLIATANQGSEATYESGFVIDKFPISRPNLTFSTLTVSNMSPEDSSIYLCSVVGEGYTFGSGTRLTVV.

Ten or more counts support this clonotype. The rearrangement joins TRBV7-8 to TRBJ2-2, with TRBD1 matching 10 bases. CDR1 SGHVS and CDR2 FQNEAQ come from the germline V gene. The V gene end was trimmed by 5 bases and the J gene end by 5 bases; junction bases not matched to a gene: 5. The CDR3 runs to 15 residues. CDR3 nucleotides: TGTGCCAGCAGCCCGGACAGGGGGAGTACCGGGGAGCTGTTTTTT. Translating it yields CASSPDRGSTGELFF.

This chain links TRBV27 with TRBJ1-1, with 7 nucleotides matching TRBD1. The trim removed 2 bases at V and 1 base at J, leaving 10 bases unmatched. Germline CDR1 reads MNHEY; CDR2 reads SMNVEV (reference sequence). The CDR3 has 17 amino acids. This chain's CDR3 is CASSLMFAGGRNTEAFF. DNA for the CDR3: TGTGCCAGCAGTTTAATGTTCGCAGGGGGGCGGAACACTGAAGCTTTCTTT.

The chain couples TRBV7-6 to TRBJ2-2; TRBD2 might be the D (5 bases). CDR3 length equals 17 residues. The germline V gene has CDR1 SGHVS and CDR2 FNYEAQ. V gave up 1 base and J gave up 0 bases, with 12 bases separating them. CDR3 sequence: CASSLGGFGPNTGELFF. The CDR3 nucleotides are TGTGCCAGCAGCTTAGGAGGGTTCGGGCCGAACACCGGGGAGCTGTTTTTT.

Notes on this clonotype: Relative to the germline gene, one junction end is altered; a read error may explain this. CDR3 protein: CASSLFSGELYDEQFF. The CDR3 DNA sequence: TGCGCCAGCAGCCTTTTTAGCGGGGAGCTCTACGATGAGCAGTTCTTC. The chain has TRBV4-1 and TRBJ2-1; 8 nucleotides match TRBD2. This CDR3 is built from 16 residues. The germline V gene encodes CDR1 MGHRA and CDR2 YSYEKL.

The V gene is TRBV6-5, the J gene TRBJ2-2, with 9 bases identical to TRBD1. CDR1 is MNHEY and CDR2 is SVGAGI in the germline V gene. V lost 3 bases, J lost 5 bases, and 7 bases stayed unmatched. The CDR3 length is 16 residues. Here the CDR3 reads CASSYGRTGVTGELFF. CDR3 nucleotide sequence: TGTGCCAGCAGTTATGGTCGGACAGGGGTTACCGGGGAGCTGTTTTTT.

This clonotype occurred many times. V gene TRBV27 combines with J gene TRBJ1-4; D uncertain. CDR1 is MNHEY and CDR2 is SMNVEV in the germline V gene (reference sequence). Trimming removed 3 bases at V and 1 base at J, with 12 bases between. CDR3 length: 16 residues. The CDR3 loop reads CASSFIGLGTNEKLFF. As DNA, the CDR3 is TGTGCCAGCAGTTTCATAGGCCTTGGAACTAATGAAAAACTGTTTTTT.

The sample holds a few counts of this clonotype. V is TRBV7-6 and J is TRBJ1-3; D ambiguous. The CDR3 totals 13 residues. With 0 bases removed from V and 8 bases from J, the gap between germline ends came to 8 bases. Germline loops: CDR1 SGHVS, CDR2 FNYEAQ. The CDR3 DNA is TGTGCCAGCAGCTTAGCTACGCCTGACACCATATATTTT. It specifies CASSLATPDTIYF. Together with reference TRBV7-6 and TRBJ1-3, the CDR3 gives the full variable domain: GAGVSQSPRYKVTKRGQDVALRCDPISGHVSLYWYRQALGQGPEFLTYFNYEAQQDKSGLPNDRFSAERPEGSISTLTIQRTEQRDSAMYRCASSLATPDTIYFGEGSWLTVV.

The CDR3 is CAISESGGTLNINGYTF. The CDR3 DNA is TGTGCCATCAGTGAGTCTGGAGGGACCCTAAACATAAATGGCTACACCTTC. The chain is built from TRBV10-3 and TRBJ1-2; D possibly corresponds to TRBD1 (5 bases). This CDR3 has 17 residues. Germline CDR1 ENHRY, CDR2 SYGVKD. V was shortened by 0 bases and J by 6 bases, with 20 bases between the two germline ends.

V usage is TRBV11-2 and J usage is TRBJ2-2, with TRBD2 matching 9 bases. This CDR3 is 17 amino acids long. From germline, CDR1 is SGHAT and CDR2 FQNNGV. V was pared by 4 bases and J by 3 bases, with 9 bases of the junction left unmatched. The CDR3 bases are TGTGCCAGCAGCTGGGAACTAGCGGGCCCCGACACCGGGGAGCTGTTTTTT. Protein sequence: CASSWELAGPDTGELFF.

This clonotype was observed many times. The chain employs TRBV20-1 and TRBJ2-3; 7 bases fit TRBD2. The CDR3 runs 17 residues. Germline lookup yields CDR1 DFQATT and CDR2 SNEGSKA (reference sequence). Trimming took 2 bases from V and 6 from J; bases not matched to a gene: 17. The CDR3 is CSARLPPGSGEADTQYF. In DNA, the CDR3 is TGCAGTGCTAGACTTCCCCCTGGAAGCGGGGAGGCGGATACGCAGTATTTT.

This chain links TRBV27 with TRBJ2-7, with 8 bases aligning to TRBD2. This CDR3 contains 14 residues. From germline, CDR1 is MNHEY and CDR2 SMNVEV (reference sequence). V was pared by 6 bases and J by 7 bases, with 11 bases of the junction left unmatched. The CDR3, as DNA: TGTGCCAGCAGCCCCGGGGGGGGGGGAATGGAGCAGTACTTC. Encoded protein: CASSPGGGGMEQYF.

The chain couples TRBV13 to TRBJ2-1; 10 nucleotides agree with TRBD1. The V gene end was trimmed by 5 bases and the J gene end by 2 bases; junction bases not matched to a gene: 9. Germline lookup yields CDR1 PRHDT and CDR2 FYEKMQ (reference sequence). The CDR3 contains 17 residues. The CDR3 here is CASSGSGTGAAYNEQFF. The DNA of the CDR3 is TGTGCCAGCAGCGGATCCGGGACAGGGGCAGCCTACAATGAGCAGTTCTTC.

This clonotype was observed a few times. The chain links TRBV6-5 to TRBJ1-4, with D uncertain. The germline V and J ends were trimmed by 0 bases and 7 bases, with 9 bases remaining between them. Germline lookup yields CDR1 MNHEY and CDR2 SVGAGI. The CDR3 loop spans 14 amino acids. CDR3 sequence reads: CASSYSKWGEKLFF. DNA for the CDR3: TGTGCCAGCAGTTACTCGAAATGGGGTGAAAAACTGTTTTTT.

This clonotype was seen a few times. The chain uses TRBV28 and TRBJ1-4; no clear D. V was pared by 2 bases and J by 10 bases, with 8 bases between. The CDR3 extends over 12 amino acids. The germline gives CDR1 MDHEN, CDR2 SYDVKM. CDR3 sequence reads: CASSLIGAKLFF. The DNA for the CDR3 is TGTGCCAGCAGTTTAATAGGCGCAAAACTGTTTTTT.